Listed below are T cell receptor beta chains from one sample, sequenced in a study of blood T cell repertoires in COVID-19. Clones were read by immunoSEQ multiplex PCR, and TCRdb kept only the in-frame ones, dropping some. The sample lists more than 150,000 clones, 84% occurring once. Sequencing was done on a sample of peripheral blood. These receptors came from a man younger than 40 with active or convalescent COVID-19. Both conserved end residues are part of each CDR3. Fields, in order: V gene, clone size, D gene, J gene, CDR3 protein, CDR3 DNA. The D gene is left open where the match is weak. Only part of the rows carry a size: once, few, many, or a class if the clone is expanded.

TRBV9	.	.	TRBJ2-2	CASSKQAGDTGELFF	TGTGCCAGCAGCAAACAGGCAGGGGACACCGGGGAGCTGTTTTTT
TRBV19	.	TRBD2	TRBJ2-1	CATTGLAHNEQFF	TGTGCCACCACGGGACTAGCCCACAATGAGCAGTTCTTC
TRBV4-1	.	TRBD1	TRBJ1-2	CASSPAGLGGTVGNYGYTF	TGCGCCAGCAGCCCAGCTGGGTTAGGGGGGACAGTGGGGAACTATGGCTACACCTTC
TRBV5-1	.	TRBD1	TRBJ2-7	CASSPLGQGAGEQYF	TGCGCCAGCAGCCCGCTGGGACAGGGGGCTGGCGAGCAGTACTTC
TRBV7-9	.	TRBD2	TRBJ2-3	CASSFSGGATDTQYF	TGTGCCAGCAGCTTTAGCGGGGGGGCCACAGATACGCAGTATTTT
TRBV18	.	TRBD1	TRBJ2-2	CASSSPGQGSTGELFF	TGTGCCAGCTCATCGCCGGGACAGGGGAGCACCGGGGAGCTGTTTTTT
TRBV7-9	few	TRBD2	TRBJ2-3	CASSAGTSGSTDTQYF	TGTGCCAGCAGCGCCGGGACTAGCGGCTCCACAGATACGCAGTATTTT
TRBV30	.	TRBD1	TRBJ2-7	CACQSGTGAYEQYF	TGTGCCTGCCAAAGCGGGACAGGGGCCTACGAGCAGTACTTC
TRBV2	once	TRBD2	TRBJ2-3	CASRPNLADGTDTQYF	TGTGCCAGCAGGCCGAATCTAGCGGATGGCACAGATACGCAGTATTTT
TRBV3-1/TRBV3-2	.	TRBD1	TRBJ2-7	CASSIRTGGYEQYF	TGTGCCAGCAGCATCCGGACAGGGGGCTACGAGCAGTACTTC